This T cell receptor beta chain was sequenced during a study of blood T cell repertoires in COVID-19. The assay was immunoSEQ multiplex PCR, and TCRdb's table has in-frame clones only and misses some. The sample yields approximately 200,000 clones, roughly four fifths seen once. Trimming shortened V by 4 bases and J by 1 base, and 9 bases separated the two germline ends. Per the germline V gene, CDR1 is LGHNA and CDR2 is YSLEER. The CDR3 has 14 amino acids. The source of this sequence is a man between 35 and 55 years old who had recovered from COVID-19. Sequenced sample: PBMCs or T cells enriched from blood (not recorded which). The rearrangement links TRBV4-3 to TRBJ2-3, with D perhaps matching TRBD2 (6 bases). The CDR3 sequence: CASSRVAGTDTQYF. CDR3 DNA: TGCGCCAGCAGCCGAGTAGCGGGCACAGATACGCAGTATTTT.